This T cell receptor beta chain comes out of a study of blood T cells in healthy people across ages. Total RNA extraction produced at least 5 micrograms (per sample) for the study. Then a second PCR, running roughly 7 to 11 cycles, was carried out with a sample-barcoded 5' primer and a J-beta primer mix. TCRdb re-called the 5' RACE reads with MiXCR, one entry per CDR3 protein. Of about 620,000 distinct CDR3 sequences listed, roughly 21% were seen once; the top ten hold about 3.6%. Whole-study findings and limits: Aged donors had fewer naive CD4+ cells and lower diversity than long-lived donors.

The CDR3 loop spans 12 amino acids. CDR1 is SQVTM and CDR2 is ANQGSEA in the germline V gene. With regard to this clonotype: Antigen: not known.

Sequenced material: blood. The J gene is TRBJ1-2, the V gene TRBV29-1; 7 nucleotides align to TRBD1. This sequence originates from a man between 65 and 79 years old in good health. The CDR3 reads CGGGDSHYGYTF. Written as DNA, the CDR3 is TGCGGAGGGGGCGACAGTCACTATGGCTACACCTTC. Complete variable domain (other parts from reference TRBV29-1 and TRBJ1-2): SAVISQKPSRDICQRGTSLTIQCQVDSQVTMMFWYRQQPGQSLTLIATANQGSEATYESGFVIDKFPISRPNLTFSTLTVSNMSPEDSSIYLCGGGDSHYGYTFGSGTRLTVV.